The 18 T cell receptor beta chains presented below share a single source sample, sequenced in a study of T cells expressing NK-cell markers (dated by TCRdb to between 2020 and 2021). Library preparation used 5' RACE. The instrument given in TCRdb is Illumina HiSeq 2000. The reads, reprocessed by TCRdb, yield one row per CDR3 protein sequence and no DNA. Per the sample table, the count is hundreds of thousands of distinct CDR3 sequences. Roughly 8% of the sample is in the top ten clones. The sequencing sample was made of blood T cells: a sorted CD56 or NKG2C T cell subset, CD4+ or CD8+ T cells, or bulk PBMC T cells (not recorded which). Receptors were obtained from a woman aged 18 to 75 in good health.

V is TRBV12-3 or TRBV12-4 and J is TRBJ2-7; TCRdb selects TRBD1, and the lack of DNA leaves this call unchecked. The length of the CDR3 is 14 residues. The CDR3: CASSSSDRGGEQYF.

CDR3 sequence reads: CASSDQGYGGNTIYF. V is TRBV27 and J is TRBJ1-3; TCRdb's D gene call, TRBD1, goes unchecked for lack of DNA. CDR1 is MNHEY, CDR2 SMNVEV, per germline (reference sequence). The CDR3 has 15 residues.

V usage is TRBV29-1 and J usage is TRBJ1-2. The germline V gene encodes CDR1 SQVTM and CDR2 ANQGSEA. This CDR3 is 11 amino acids long. The CDR3 loop reads CSVGGTAGYTF. Based on the CDR3 plus reference TRBV29-1 and TRBJ1-2, the full variable domain is SAVISQKPSRDICQRGTSLTIQCQVDSQVTMMFWYRQQPGQSLTLIATANQGSEATYESGFVIDKFPISRPNLTFSTLTVSNMSPEDSSIYLCSVGGTAGYTFGSGTRLTVV.

CDR3 sequence reads: CASSFLTSGATNGELFF. This sequence joins TRBV14 and TRBJ2-2; without DNA, the TCRdb call of TRBD2 cannot be checked. Looked up from germline, CDR1 is SGHDN and CDR2 is FVKESK. The CDR3 loop spans 17 amino acids. Full variable domain (rest looked up from reference TRBV14 and TRBJ2-2): EAGVTQFPSHSVIEKGQTVTLRCDPISGHDNLYWYRRVMGKEIKFLLHFVKESKQDESGMPNNRFLAERTGGTYSTLKVQPAELEDSGVYFCASSFLTSGATNGELFFGEGSRLTVL.

The chain couples TRBV3-1 to TRBJ2-3; checking the TCRdb D call of TRBD2 is not possible without DNA. This CDR3 region has 12 residues. Germline V CDR1 and CDR2: LGHDT, YNNKEL (reference sequence). The CDR3 spells CASSQGGTPQYF.

Frequency places this clonotype as medium-sized. The chain has TRBV7-2 and TRBJ2-5; TCRdb returns TRBD2, unconfirmable since there is no DNA. There are 14 residues in the CDR3. CDR1 SGHTA and CDR2 FQGNSA come from the germline V gene. The CDR3 region is CASSPGLARETQYF.

This sequence joins TRBV4-3 and TRBJ2-7; the D call from TCRdb, TRBD2, cannot be confirmed without DNA. The CDR3 is 14 residues long. Per germline, CDR1 LGHNA and CDR2 YSLEER. The CDR3 region is CASSQAVSASEQYF.

This chain joins TRBV12-3 or TRBV12-4 and TRBJ2-1; absent DNA, TCRdb's TRBD1 call cannot be checked. This CDR3 has 15 amino acids. Here the CDR3 reads CASSSSGTGLYEQFF.

The CDR3 is CASSPDWVGEQYF. V usage is TRBV7-2 and J usage is TRBJ2-7; TCRdb returns TRBD1, unconfirmable since there is no DNA. The CDR3 is made up of 13 amino acids. Germline V gives CDR1 SGHTA, CDR2 FQGNSA.

This chain joins TRBV20-1 and TRBJ1-3; TCRdb proposes TRBD1, but this gene call is untestable without DNA. The length of the CDR3 is 14 residues. Germline assignment: CDR1 DFQATT and CDR2 SNEGSKA (reference sequence). The CDR3 sequence: CSASPGPKRNTIYF.

This chain links TRBV2 with TRBJ2-2; the TRBD2 assignment by TCRdb is unverifiable without DNA. Germline CDR1 reads SNHLY; CDR2 reads FYNNEI. CDR3 size: 15 residues. The chain's CDR3 is CASSQREEGTGELFF.

Here the CDR3 reads CSARERISGNTIYF. The chain combines TRBV20-1 with TRBJ1-3. Per germline, CDR1 DFQATT and CDR2 SNEGSKA (reference sequence). This CDR3 comprises 14 residues.

The V call is TRBV20-1, the J call TRBJ2-7; TCRdb names TRBD2, which stays unverified in the absence of DNA. The CDR3 sequence is 12 residues long. Per the germline V gene, CDR1 is DFQATT and CDR2 is SNEGSKA (reference sequence). The CDR3: CSARGRDYEQYF.

The V call is TRBV4-3, the J call TRBJ2-1; the TCRdb call, TRBD1, lacks DNA for checking. Germline CDR1 reads LGHNA; CDR2 reads YSLEER. The CDR3 loop spans 16 amino acids. CDR3 residues: CASSQDGGPGAGEQFF.

The CDR3 sequence: CASSFGGREETQYF. V and J are TRBV5-1 and TRBJ2-5; the TCRdb D gene call, TRBD1, has no DNA to confirm it. The CDR3 covers 14 residues. Germline values: CDR1 SGHRS, CDR2 YFSETQ. Full variable domain (outside the CDR3, taken from reference TRBV5-1 and TRBJ2-5): KAGVTQTPRYLIKTRGQQVTLSCSPISGHRSVSWYQQTPGQGLQFLFEYFSETQRNKGNFPGRFSGRQFSNSRSEMNVSTLELGDSALYLCASSFGGREETQYFGPGTRLLVL.

The J gene is TRBJ1-6, the V gene TRBV5-1. The CDR3 runs 15 residues. From germline, CDR1 is SGHRS and CDR2 YFSETQ. The chain's CDR3 is CASSFNGPEDSPLHF. The complete variable domain, with remaining parts taken from reference TRBV5-1 and TRBJ1-6, reads KAGVTQTPRYLIKTRGQQVTLSCSPISGHRSVSWYQQTPGQGLQFLFEYFSETQRNKGNFPGRFSGRQFSNSRSEMNVSTLELGDSALYLCASSFNGPEDSPLHFGNGTRLTVT.

The chain carries TRBV19 and TRBJ2-1; the D call of TRBD2 rests on TCRdb alone, since no DNA is present to check it. CDR3 length equals 15 residues. Germline V gene data show CDR1 as LNHDA and CDR2 as SQIVND (reference sequence). This CDR3 reads CASSRARGSYNEQFF.

CDR3 sequence reads: CASSTRQGAGTEAFF. V gene TRBV7-9 combines with J gene TRBJ1-1; TCRdb outputs TRBD1, but without DNA this stays unchecked. Germline CDR1 reads SEHNR; CDR2 reads FQNEAQ (reference sequence). The CDR3 has 15 residues.